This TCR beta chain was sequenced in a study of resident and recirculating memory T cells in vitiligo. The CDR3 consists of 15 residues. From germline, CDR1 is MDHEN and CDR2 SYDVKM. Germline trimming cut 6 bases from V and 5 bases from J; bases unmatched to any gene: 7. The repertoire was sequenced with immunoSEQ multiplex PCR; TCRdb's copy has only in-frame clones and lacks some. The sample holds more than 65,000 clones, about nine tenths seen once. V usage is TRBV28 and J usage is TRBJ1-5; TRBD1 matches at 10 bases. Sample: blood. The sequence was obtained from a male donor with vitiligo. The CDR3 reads CASSPYGQGDQPQHF. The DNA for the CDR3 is TGTGCCAGCAGCCCCTACGGACAGGGGGATCAGCCCCAGCATTTT. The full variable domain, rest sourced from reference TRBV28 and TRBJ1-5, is DVKVTQSSRYLVKRTGEKVFLECVQDMDHENMFWYRQDPGLGLRLIYFSYDVKMKEKGDIPEGYSVSREKKERFSLILESASTNQTSMYLCASSPYGQGDQPQHFGDGTRLSIL.